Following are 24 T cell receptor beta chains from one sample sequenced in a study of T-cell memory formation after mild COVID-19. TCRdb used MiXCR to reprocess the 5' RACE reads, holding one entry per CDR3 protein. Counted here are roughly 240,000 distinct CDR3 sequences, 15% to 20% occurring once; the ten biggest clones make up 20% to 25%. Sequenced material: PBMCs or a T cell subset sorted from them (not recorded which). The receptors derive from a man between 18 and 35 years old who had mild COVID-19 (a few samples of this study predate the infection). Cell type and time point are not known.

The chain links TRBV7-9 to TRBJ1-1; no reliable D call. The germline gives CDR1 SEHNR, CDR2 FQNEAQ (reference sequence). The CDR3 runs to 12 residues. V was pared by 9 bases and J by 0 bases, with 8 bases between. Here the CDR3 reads CASRGLNTEAFF. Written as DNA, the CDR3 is TGTGCCAGTAGAGGTCTGAACACTGAAGCTTTCTTT.

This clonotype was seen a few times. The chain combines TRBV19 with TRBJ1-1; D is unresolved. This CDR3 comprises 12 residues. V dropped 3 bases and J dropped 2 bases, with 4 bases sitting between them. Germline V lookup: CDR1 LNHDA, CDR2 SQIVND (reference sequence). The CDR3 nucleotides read TGTGCCAGTAGTATCCCAAACACTGAAGCTTTCTTT. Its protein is CASSIPNTEAFF.

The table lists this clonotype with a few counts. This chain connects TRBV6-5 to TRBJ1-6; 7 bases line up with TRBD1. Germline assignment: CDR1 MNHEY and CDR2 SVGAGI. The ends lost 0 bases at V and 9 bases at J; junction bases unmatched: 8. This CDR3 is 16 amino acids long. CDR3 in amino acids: CASSYSSGGLFSPLHF. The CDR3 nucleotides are TGTGCCAGCAGTTACTCGTCAGGGGGTCTTTTTTCACCCCTCCACTTT.

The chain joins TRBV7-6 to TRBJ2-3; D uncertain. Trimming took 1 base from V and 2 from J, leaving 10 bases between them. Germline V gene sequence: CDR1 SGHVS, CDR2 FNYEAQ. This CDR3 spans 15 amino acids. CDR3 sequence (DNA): TGTGCCAGCAGCTTAGATTGGGGTGCCACAGATACGCAGTATTTT. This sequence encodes CASSLDWGATDTQYF.

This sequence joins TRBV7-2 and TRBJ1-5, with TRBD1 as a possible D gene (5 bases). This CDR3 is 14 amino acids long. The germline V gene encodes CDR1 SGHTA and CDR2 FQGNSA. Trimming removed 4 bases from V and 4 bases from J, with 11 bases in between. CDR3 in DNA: TGTGCCAGCAGCTACCGCTCAGGGAATCAGCCCCAGCATTTT. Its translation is CASSYRSGNQPQHF. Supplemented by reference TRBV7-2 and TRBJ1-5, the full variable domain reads GAGVSQSPSNKVTEKGKDVELRCDPISGHTALYWYRQSLGQGLEFLIYFQGNSAPDKSGLPSDRFSAERTGGSVSTLTIQRTQQEDSAVYLCASSYRSGNQPQHFGDGTRLSIL.

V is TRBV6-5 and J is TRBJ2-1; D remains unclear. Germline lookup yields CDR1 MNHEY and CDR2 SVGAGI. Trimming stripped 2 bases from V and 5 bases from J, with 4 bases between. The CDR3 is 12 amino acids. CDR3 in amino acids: CASSYQDNEQFF. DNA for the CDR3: TGTGCCAGCAGTTACCAGGACAATGAGCAGTTCTTC.

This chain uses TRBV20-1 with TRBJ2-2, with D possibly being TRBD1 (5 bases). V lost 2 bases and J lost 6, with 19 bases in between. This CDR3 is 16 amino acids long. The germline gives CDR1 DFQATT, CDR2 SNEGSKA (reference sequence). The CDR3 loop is CSARRRVWGGAGELFF. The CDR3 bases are TGCAGTGCTAGACGACGTGTCTGGGGCGGCGCCGGGGAGCTGTTTTTT.

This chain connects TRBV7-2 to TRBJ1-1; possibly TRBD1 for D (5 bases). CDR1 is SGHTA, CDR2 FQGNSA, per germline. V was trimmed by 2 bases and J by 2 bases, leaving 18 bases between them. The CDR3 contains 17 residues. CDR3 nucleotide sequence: TGTGCCAGCAGCTTATTTGCGGCGGGACGGAGTAACACTGAAGCTTTCTTT. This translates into CASSLFAAGRSNTEAFF.

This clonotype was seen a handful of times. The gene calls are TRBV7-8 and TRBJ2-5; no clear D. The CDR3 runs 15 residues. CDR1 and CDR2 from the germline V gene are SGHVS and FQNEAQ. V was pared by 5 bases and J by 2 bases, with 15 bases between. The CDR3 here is CASSPRWAVQETQYF. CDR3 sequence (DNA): TGTGCCAGCAGCCCCCGGTGGGCGGTTCAAGAGACCCAGTACTTC.

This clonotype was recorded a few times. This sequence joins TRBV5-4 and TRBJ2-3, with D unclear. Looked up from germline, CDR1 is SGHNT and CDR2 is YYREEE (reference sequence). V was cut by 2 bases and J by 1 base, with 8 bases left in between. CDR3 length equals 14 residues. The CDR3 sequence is CASSFELRTDTQYF. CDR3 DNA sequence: TGTGCCAGCAGCTTCGAACTCCGCACAGATACGCAGTATTTT.

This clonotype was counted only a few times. The CDR3 loop is CATGPTGGEQFF. The CDR3 DNA follows: TGCGCCACCGGGCCCACGGGTGGTGAGCAGTTCTTC. J is TRBJ2-1 and V is TRBV10-2, with D unclear. V lost 10 bases, J lost 9 bases, and 16 bases lay in between. The CDR3 covers 12 residues. Germline V gene lookup returns CDR1 WSHSY and CDR2 SAAADI.

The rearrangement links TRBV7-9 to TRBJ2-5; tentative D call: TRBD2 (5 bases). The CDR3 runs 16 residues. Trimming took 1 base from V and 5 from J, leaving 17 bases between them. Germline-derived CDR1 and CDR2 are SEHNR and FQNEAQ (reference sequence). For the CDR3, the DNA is TGTGCCAGCAGCTTAGAAGCTGGTCCCACGGGGGAGACCCAGTACTTC. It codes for CASSLEAGPTGETQYF.

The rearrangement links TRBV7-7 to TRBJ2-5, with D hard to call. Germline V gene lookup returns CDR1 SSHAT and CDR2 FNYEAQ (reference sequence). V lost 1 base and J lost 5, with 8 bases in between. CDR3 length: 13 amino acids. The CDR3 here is CASSLGEKETQYF. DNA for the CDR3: TGTGCCAGCAGCTTAGGAGAAAAGGAGACCCAGTACTTC.

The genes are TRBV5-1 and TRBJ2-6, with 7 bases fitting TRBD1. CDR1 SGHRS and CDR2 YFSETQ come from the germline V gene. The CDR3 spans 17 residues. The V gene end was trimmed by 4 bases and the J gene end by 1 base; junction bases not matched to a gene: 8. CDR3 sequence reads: CASSIRGGASGANVLTF. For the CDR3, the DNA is TGCGCCAGCAGCATCAGAGGGGGCGCTTCTGGGGCCAACGTCCTGACTTTC.

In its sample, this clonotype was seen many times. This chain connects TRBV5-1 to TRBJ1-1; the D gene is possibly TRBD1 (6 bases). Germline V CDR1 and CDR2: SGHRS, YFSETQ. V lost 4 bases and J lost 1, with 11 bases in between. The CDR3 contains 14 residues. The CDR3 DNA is TGCGCCAGCAGCCTCCGGACAGCGAACACTGAAGCTTTCTTT. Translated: CASSLRTANTEAFF. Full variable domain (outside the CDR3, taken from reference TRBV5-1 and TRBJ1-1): KAGVTQTPRYLIKTRGQQVTLSCSPISGHRSVSWYQQTPGQGLQFLFEYFSETQRNKGNFPGRFSGRQFSNSRSEMNVSTLELGDSALYLCASSLRTANTEAFFGQGTRLTVV.

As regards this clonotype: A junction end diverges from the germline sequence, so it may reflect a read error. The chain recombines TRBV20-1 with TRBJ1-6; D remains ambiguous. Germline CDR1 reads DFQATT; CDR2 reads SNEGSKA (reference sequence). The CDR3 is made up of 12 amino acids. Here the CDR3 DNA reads TGCAGTGCTCGAGAGGGAGAGTTACCCCTCCACTTT. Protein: CSAREGELPLHF.

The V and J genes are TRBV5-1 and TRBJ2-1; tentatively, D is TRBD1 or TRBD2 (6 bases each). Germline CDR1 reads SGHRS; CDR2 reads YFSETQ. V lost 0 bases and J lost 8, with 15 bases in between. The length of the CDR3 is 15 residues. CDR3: CASSLGLDGGYEQFF. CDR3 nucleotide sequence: TGCGCCAGCAGCTTGGGCCTAGACGGGGGCTATGAGCAGTTCTTC.

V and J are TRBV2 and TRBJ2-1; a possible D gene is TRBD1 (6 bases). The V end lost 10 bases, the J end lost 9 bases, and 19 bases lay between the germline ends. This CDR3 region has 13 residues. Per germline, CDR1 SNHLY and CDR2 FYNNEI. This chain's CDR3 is CATRGTGNIEQFF. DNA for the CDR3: TGTGCCACCCGGGGAACAGGGAATATTGAGCAGTTCTTC.

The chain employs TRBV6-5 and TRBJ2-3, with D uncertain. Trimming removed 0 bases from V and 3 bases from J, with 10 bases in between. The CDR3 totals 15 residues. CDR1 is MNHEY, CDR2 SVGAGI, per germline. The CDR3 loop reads CASSYSDVGTDTQYF. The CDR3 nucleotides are TGTGCCAGCAGTTACTCGGATGTGGGTACAGATACGCAGTATTTT.

Written as DNA, the CDR3 is TGCAGTGCTAGGGGTGGCCCTGCAATCTCTGAAGCTTTCTTT. Protein product: CSARGGPAISEAFF. The chain joins TRBV20-1 to TRBJ1-1; no clear D gene. Deletions cut 3 bases from V and 6 bases from J, with 17 bases between. The CDR3 runs to 14 residues. Germline V CDR1 and CDR2: DFQATT, SNEGSKA (reference sequence).

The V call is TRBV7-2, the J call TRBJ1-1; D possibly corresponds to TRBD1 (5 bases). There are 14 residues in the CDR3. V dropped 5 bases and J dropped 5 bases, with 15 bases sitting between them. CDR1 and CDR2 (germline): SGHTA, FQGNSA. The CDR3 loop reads CASSPQGGRTEAFF. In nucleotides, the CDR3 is TGTGCCAGCAGCCCTCAGGGTGGGCGGACTGAAGCTTTCTTT.

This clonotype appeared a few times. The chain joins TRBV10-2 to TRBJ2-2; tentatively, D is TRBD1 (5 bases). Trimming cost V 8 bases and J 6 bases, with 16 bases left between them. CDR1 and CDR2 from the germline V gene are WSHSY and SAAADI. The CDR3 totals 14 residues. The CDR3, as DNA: TGCGCCAGCGGGGCCAGGTCCTTCTCCGGGGAGCTGTTTTTT. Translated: CASGARSFSGELFF.

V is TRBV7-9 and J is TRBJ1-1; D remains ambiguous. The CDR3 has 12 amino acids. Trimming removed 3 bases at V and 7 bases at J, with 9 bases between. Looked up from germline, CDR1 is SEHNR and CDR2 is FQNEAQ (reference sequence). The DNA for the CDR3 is TGTGCCAGCAGCTTCGGGCTTATTGAAGCTTTCTTT. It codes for CASSFGLIEAFF.

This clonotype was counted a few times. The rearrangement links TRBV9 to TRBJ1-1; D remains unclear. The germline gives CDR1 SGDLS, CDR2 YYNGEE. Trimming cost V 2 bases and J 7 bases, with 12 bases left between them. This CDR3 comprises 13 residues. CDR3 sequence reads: CASSVFPGFEAFF. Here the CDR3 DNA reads TGTGCCAGCAGCGTCTTCCCCGGGTTTGAAGCTTTCTTT.